The 8 T cell receptor beta chains below all came from one sample that was sequenced in a study of OX40 agonist ivuxolimab in advanced cancers. Clones were sequenced by immunoSEQ multiplex PCR, and TCRdb holds only the in-frame ones, with some missing. This repertoire shows some 150,000 clones, 85% to 95% found once; its top ten account for about 0.93%. The source was CD4+ or CD8+ T cells sorted from blood, collected in a trial of the OX40 agonist ivuxolimab. Every receptor here comes from an adult with an advanced solid tumor such as melanoma, head and neck, liver or kidney cancer.

This chain joins TRBV25-1 and TRBJ1-1; unclear D gene. The CDR3 extends over 14 amino acids. V gave up 4 bases and J gave up 1 base, with 10 bases separating them. Germline V CDR1 and CDR2: MGHDK, SYGVNS. CDR3 region: CASSGIPPNTEAFF. The CDR3 DNA is TGTGCCAGCAGTGGAATCCCCCCGAACACTGAAGCTTTCTTT.

This clone was recorded only once. The junction departs from germline at one end; a sequencing error may be responsible. The V gene is TRBV5-4, the J gene TRBJ1-2, with D possibly matching TRBD1 (6 bases). This CDR3 comprises 18 residues. CDR1 and CDR2 from the germline V gene are SGHNT and YYREEE (reference sequence). The CDR3 is CANSLGARGAKGEYGYTF. DNA for the CDR3: TGTGCCAACAGCTTGGGGGCTCGAGGGGCTAAAGGGGAGTATGGCTACACCTTC.

DNA of the CDR3: TGTGCCAGCAGCCGCGGGAGACAGGGTTCGTATGGCTACACCTTC. Encoded protein: CASSRGRQGSYGYTF. The chain links TRBV11-2 to TRBJ1-2, with 7 positions matching TRBD1. J was trimmed by 5 bases and V by 5 bases; bases with no gene match: 11. The CDR3 is 15 residues long. Per germline, CDR1 SGHAT and CDR2 FQNNGV. Supplemented by reference TRBV11-2 and TRBJ1-2, the full variable domain reads EAGVAQSPRYKIIEKRQSVAFWCNPISGHATLYWYQQILGQGPKLLIQFQNNGVVDDSQLPKDRFSAERLKGVDSTLKIQPAKLEDSAVYLCASSRGRQGSYGYTFGSGTRLTVV.

The rearrangement uses TRBV5-4 and TRBJ1-2; 8 bases are a match to TRBD1. The length of the CDR3 is 16 residues. Germline V gives CDR1 SGHNT, CDR2 YYREEE (reference sequence). J gave up 3 bases and V 0 bases, and 7 bases lay outside the gene matches. CDR3 nucleotides: TGTGCCAGCAGCTTGGCGCTTCCGGGACAGGACTATGGCTACACCTTC. Protein sequence: CASSLALPGQDYGYTF.

The chain recombines TRBV29-1 with TRBJ1-1, with D tentatively TRBD1 (6 bases). Trimming removed 5 bases from V and 5 bases from J, with 21 bases in between. This CDR3 contains 15 residues. CDR1 SQVTM and CDR2 ANQGSEA come from the germline V gene. The CDR3 sequence is CSVSGTISGPTEAFF. CDR3 in DNA: TGCAGCGTTTCGGGGACAATCAGCGGCCCGACTGAAGCTTTCTTT.

V gene TRBV6-5 combines with J gene TRBJ2-7; D is possibly TRBD1 or TRBD2 (7 bases each). Trimming shortened V by 8 bases and J by 2 bases, and 13 bases separated the two germline ends. Germline-derived CDR1 and CDR2 are MNHEY and SVGAGI. This CDR3 region has 13 residues. The CDR3 DNA follows: TGTGCCAGCGGGAGGGACAGCCCCTACGAGCAGTACTTC. It encodes CASGRDSPYEQYF.

The V call is TRBV5-1, the J call TRBJ2-1; 7 bases line up with TRBD2. With V trimmed by 5 bases and J by 4 bases, 6 bases remained unmatched. Germline V gene lookup returns CDR1 SGHRS and CDR2 YFSETQ. This CDR3 has 14 amino acids. The CDR3 DNA reads TGCGCCAGCAGGCCTAGCGGACAATACAATGAGCAGTTCTTC. It translates to CASRPSGQYNEQFF.

This rearrangement joins TRBV5-5 to TRBJ2-1; 8 bases agree with TRBD2. The germline V gene has CDR1 SGHKS and CDR2 YYEKEE (reference sequence). J gave up 4 bases and V 0 bases, and 3 bases lay outside the gene matches. The CDR3 is 15 residues long. CDR3 residues: CASSLDGRGYNEQFF. The CDR3 DNA reads TGTGCCAGCAGCTTGGACGGGAGGGGGTACAATGAGCAGTTCTTC.